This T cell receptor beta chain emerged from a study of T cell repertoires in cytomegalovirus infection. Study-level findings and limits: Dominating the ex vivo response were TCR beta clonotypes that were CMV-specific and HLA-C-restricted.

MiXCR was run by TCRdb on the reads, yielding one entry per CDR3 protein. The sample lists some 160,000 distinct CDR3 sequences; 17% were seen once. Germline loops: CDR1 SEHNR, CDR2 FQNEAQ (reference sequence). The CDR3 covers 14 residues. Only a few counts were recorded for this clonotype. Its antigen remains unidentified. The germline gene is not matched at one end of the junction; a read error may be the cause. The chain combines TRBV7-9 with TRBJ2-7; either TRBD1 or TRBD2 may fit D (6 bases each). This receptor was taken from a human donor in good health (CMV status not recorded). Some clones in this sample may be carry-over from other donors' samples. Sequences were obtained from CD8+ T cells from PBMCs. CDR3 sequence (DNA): TGTGCCAGCAGCCCCCGGTGGGGGGCAAACGAGCAGAACTTC. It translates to CASSPRWGANEQNF.